A selection of T cell receptor beta chains follows, all from one sample in a study of blood T cell repertoires in COVID-19. The method was immunoSEQ multiplex PCR; TCRdb's version includes in-frame clones alone and lacks a portion of them. The profile shows about 370,000 clones, roughly 89% of them singletons. Sequencing used PBMCs or T cells enriched from blood (not recorded which). The receptors were gathered from a woman aged 25 to 39 who had recovered from COVID-19. CDR3s include the opening cysteine and the closing phenylalanine or tryptophan. D genes are given only for firm matches. Clone size is stated in some rows and not others, as once, few, many or a class when expanded.

>TRBD1|TRBV30|TRBJ2-3|once
TGTGCCTGGAGTGCGGCCGGGACAGCGATGAACGCAGATACGCAGTATTTT
CAWSAAGTAMNADTQYF
>TRBD1|TRBV4-2|TRBJ1-5|NA
TGTGCCAGCAGCCAAGAGCAGGGGGTTAGCAATCAGCCCCAGCATTTT
CASSQEQGVSNQPQHF
>NA|TRBV7-2|TRBJ2-3|NA
TGTGCCAGCAGCTTAGGACTAATCGACACAGATACGCAGTATTTT
CASSLGLIDTDTQYF
>NA|TRBV2|TRBJ2-7|NA
TGTGCCAGCATGGTGGCAGGGTTCCGGGAGTCTACCTACGAGCAGTACTTC
CASMVAGFRESTYEQYF
>TRBD1|TRBV5-1|TRBJ2-7|NA
TGCGCCAGCAGCTTGGGGGACAGGGAGAACGAGCAGTACTTC
CASSLGDRENEQYF
>NA|TRBV7-2|TRBJ2-2|NA
TGTGCCAGCAGCTTAATTGGAGGCGTCGGGGAGCTGTTTTTT
CASSLIGGVGELFF
>NA|TRBV14|TRBJ2-5|many
TGTGCCAGCAGCCAAGATCCACAGTGGGAGACCCAGTACTTC
CASSQDPQWETQYF
>TRBD2|TRBV28|TRBJ2-7|NA
TGTGCCAGCATCACCGCCGGGACTAGCGGTACCTACGAGCAGTACTTC
CASITAGTSGTYEQYF
>NA|TRBV6-5|TRBJ1-1|NA
TGTGCCAGCGATCCCGCGGGGACTGAAGCTTTCTTT
CASDPAGTEAFF
>TRBD1|TRBV18|TRBJ1-1|NA
TGTGCCAGCTCACCCAAACAGGGGGCTACTGAAGCTTTCTTT
CASSPKQGATEAFF
>NA|TRBV6-5|TRBJ2-3|NA
TGTGCCAGCAGTAGCGGGTCTAGCACAGATACGCAGTATTTT
CASSSGSSTDTQYF
>TRBD1|TRBV19|TRBJ1-2|NA
TGTGCCAGTAGTAAGGGGACAGGGGATGTCTATGGCTACACCTTC
CASSKGTGDVYGYTF
>TRBD1|TRBV2|TRBJ1-1|once
TGTGCCAGCGGGGGACAGGGTCTGGCTGAAGCTTTCTTT
CASGGQGLAEAFF
>NA|TRBV20-1|TRBJ1-5|NA
TGCAGTGCTAGTCCCAGGGGACAGCCCCAGCATTTT
CSASPRGQPQHF
>NA|TRBV29-1|TRBJ2-3|NA
TGCAGCGTCGGGACATCTGGGGTCACAGATACGCAGTATTTT
CSVGTSGVTDTQYF
>TRBD1|TRBV4-1|TRBJ2-7|few
TGCGCCAGCAGCCAAGACCCGGGACAGGGGACCTCCTACGAGCAGTACTTC
CASSQDPGQGTSYEQYF
>TRBD1|TRBV29-1|TRBJ1-2|NA
TGCAGCGTGGACCGGGACAGGGCCTATGGCTACACCTTC
CSVDRDRAYGYTF
>NA|TRBV7-9|TRBJ2-1|few
TGTGCCAGCAGCTTAGCTTCAGGGATGTGGGAGCAGTTCTTC
CASSLASGMWEQFF
>TRBD2|TRBV14|TRBJ2-1|NA
TGTGCCAGCAGCCAGGGGAGCGGGAGGGGCTCCTACAATGAGCAGTTCTTC
CASSQGSGRGSYNEQFF
>NA|TRBV7-2|TRBJ1-6|NA
TGTGCCAGCAGCCATACAGGGTCGGATTGGCCCCTCCACTTT
CASSHTGSDWPLHF
>TRBD2|TRBV5-6|TRBJ2-3|NA
TGTGCCAGCAGACCGTGGACTAGTTTGGCGTTCGCAGATACGCAGTATTTT
CASRPWTSLAFADTQYF
>TRBD1|TRBV9|TRBJ1-6|NA
TGTGCCAGCAGCGTCAGACAGGGTGGGAATTCACCCCTCCACTTT
CASSVRQGGNSPLHF
>TRBD1|TRBV11-2|TRBJ1-5|NA
TGTGCCAGCAGCCTTGGGACAGGCAAAGGGCCCCAGCATTTT
CASSLGTGKGPQHF
>NA|TRBV2|TRBJ1-1|NA
TGTGCCAGCAGGACAGGTGGGATTAACACTGAAGCTTTCTTT
CASRTGGINTEAFF
>NA|TRBV27|TRBJ2-3|NA
TGTGCCAGCAGTTTCCTAGCCGTGGGCACAGATACGCAGTATTTT
CASSFLAVGTDTQYF
>NA|TRBV5-1|TRBJ2-7|once
TGCGCCAGCAGCTCCCTCGAGACAGGCTATCCCCGGGGCTACGAGCAGTACTTC
CASSSLETGYPRGYEQYF
>NA|TRBV30|TRBJ2-7|NA
TGTGCCTGGAGTAGGGGAGGCTACGAGCAGTACTTC
CAWSRGGYEQYF
>TRBD1|TRBV28|TRBJ1-2|NA
TGTGCCAGCAGTCCCCCCGGACAGGTCGGGGCTGGCTACACCTTC
CASSPPGQVGAGYTF
>NA|TRBV7-9|TRBJ1-4|few
TGTGCCAGCAGCCTGGGGGGGGCAGCCCATCGTGAAAAACTGTTTTTT
CASSLGGAAHREKLFF
>TRBD2|TRBV6-5|TRBJ2-3|NA
TGTGCCAGCAGACAAGGACTAGCGGGAGATACGCAGTATTTT
CASRQGLAGDTQYF
>TRBD1|TRBV18|TRBJ1-1|NA
TGTGCCAGCTCACCGGGGACAGAGAACACTGAAGCTTTCTTT
CASSPGTENTEAFF